These T cell receptor beta chains were read from a single sample in a study of T cell changes during pregnancy in multiple sclerosis. Sequencing was performed with immunoSEQ multiplex PCR; in TCRdb, only in-frame clones are kept and a portion is missing. The sample shows about 100,000 clones, about 92% of them seen only once. The sequences come from peripheral blood, collected in the second trimester of pregnancy. The origin of the receptors is a female donor with multiple sclerosis, enrolled in a pregnancy study. Both conserved end residues are part of each CDR3. A D gene is named only where the DNA matches it firmly. For some rows the clone size is stated as once, few or many, or as a class when expanded; others skip it.

>TRBD2|TRBV19|TRBJ2-7|.
CASRRSREGIYEQYF
TGTGCCAGTAGGAGGTCGCGGGAGGGGATCTACGAGCAGTACTTC
>.|TRBV4-2|TRBJ1-1|.
CASSQGEGVTGRGTEAFF
TGTGCCAGCAGCCAAGGAGAGGGAGTGACGGGGAGAGGGACTGAAGCTTTCTTT
>.|TRBV20-1|TRBJ1-1|.
CLTEPNTEAFF
TGCTTGACAGAACCGAACACTGAAGCTTTCTTT
>.|TRBV6-4|TRBJ1-3|.
CASSFPRQSSGNTIYF
TGTGCCAGCAGTTTTCCTCGACAGAGCTCTGGAAACACCATATATTTT
>TRBD2|TRBV11-1|TRBJ2-1|.
CASSLVAGDNEQFF
TGTGCCAGCAGCTTAGTAGCGGGGGACAATGAGCAGTTCTTC
>.|TRBV28|TRBJ2-3|.
CASTRGSTDTQYF
TGTGCCAGCACCCGGGGGAGCACAGATACGCAGTATTTT
>TRBD2|TRBV9|TRBJ2-2|.
CASSPLAGGFTGELFF
TGTGCCAGCAGCCCTCTAGCGGGAGGGTTTACCGGGGAGCTGTTTTTT
>.|TRBV19|TRBJ1-1|.
CASRLSETEAFF
TGTGCCAGTAGACTTAGTGAGACTGAAGCTTTCTTT
>.|TRBV28|TRBJ1-1|.
CASRLMTAASLNTEAFF
TGTGCCAGCCGGTTGATGACAGCTGCCTCTTTGAACACTGAAGCTTTCTTT
>TRBD1|TRBV7-9|TRBJ1-6|.
CASSLGDRGPRFSPLHF
TGTGCCAGCAGCTTAGGGGACAGGGGGCCTCGATTTTCACCCCTCCACTTT
>.|TRBV30|TRBJ1-2|.
CAWSRGNNYGYTF
TGTGCCTGGAGTAGGGGGAATAACTATGGCTACACCTTC
>TRBD1|TRBV7-2|TRBJ2-5|.
CASSLGQGGSETQYF
TGTGCCAGCAGCCTGGGACAGGGTGGGTCGGAGACCCAGTACTTC
>.|TRBV25-1|TRBJ2-5|.
CASGQGGSETQYF
TGTGCCAGCGGCCAGGGGGGCAGCGAGACCCAGTACTTC
>.|TRBV30|TRBJ1-5|.
CAWSAPPPGSNQPQHF
TGTGCCTGGAGTGCCCCACCCCCGGGTAGCAATCAGCCCCAGCATTTT
>.|TRBV27|TRBJ2-3|.
CASSSEPWTPRATDTQYF
TGTGCCAGCAGTTCCGAACCATGGACTCCCAGAGCCACAGATACGCAGTATTTT
>.|TRBV5-1|TRBJ2-2|once
CASNPVAAHSTGELFF
TGCGCCAGCAACCCCGTCGCGGCTCACTCCACCGGGGAGCTGTTTTTT
>.|TRBV18|TRBJ1-1|.
CASSPPGGWNTEAFF
TGTGCCAGCTCACCACCGGGGGGGTGGAACACTGAAGCTTTCTTT
>.|TRBV5-1|TRBJ2-7|.
CASSFTPPAYRQERYEQYF
TGCGCCAGCAGCTTTACCCCCCCAGCTTATCGACAGGAGAGATACGAGCAGTACTTC
>TRBD1|TRBV6-5|TRBJ1-2|few
CASSRDRENRGYTF
TGTGCCAGCAGCAGGGACAGGGAAAATCGGGGCTACACCTTC
>TRBD1|TRBV5-4|TRBJ1-6|.
CASSQGQGANSPLHF
TGTGCCAGCAGCCAGGGACAGGGGGCTAATTCACCCCTCCACTTT
>TRBD1|TRBV19|TRBJ1-1|.
CASSEYLGQGYTEAFF
TGTGCCAGTAGTGAGTACCTTGGACAGGGCTACACTGAAGCTTTCTTT
>.|TRBV6-5|TRBJ2-7|once
CASTHGTPGSLYF
TGTGCCAGCACCCACGGAACTCCCGGGAGTCTGTACTTC
>TRBD1|TRBV6-5|TRBJ2-5|.
CASTSDRVYQETQYF
TGTGCCAGCACTTCTGACAGGGTGTACCAAGAGACCCAGTACTTC
>.|TRBV5-4|TRBJ2-1|.
CASSLGDLGGDNEQFF
TGTGCCAGCAGCTTGGGGGACTTAGGAGGGGACAATGAGCAGTTCTTC
>.|TRBV6-1|TRBJ1-6|.
CASSEARSGAPLHF
TGTGCCAGCAGTGAAGCAAGGTCCGGGGCACCCCTCCACTTT
>TRBD1|TRBV2|TRBJ1-1|.
CASSETGASEAFF
TGTGCCAGCAGTGAGACAGGGGCTAGTGAAGCTTTCTTT
>.|TRBV7-9|TRBJ2-6|.
CASRLQASGANVLTF
TGTGCCAGCAGGCTACAGGCCTCCGGGGCCAACGTCCTGACTTTC
>.|TRBV6-6|TRBJ1-1|once
CASSPREGVNTEAFF
TGTGCCAGCAGTCCCCGGGAGGGAGTCAACACTGAAGCTTTCTTT
>TRBD2|TRBV9|TRBJ2-1|.
CASSPRTSSNEQFF
TGTGCCAGCAGCCCCCGGACTAGCTCCAATGAGCAGTTCTTC
>TRBD1|TRBV10-3|TRBJ1-1|.
CAISPGTGGGTEAFF
TGTGCCATCAGTCCCGGGACAGGGGGCGGCACTGAAGCTTTCTTT
>.|TRBV6-5|TRBJ1-4|.
CASSYTRGREKLFF
TGTGCCAGCAGTTACACCCGGGGGAGGGAAAAACTGTTTTTT
>TRBD2|TRBV15|TRBJ2-5|.
CATSRADGGAETQYF
TGTGCCACCAGCAGAGCGGACGGGGGGGCCGAGACCCAGTACTTC
>.|TRBV2|TRBJ1-1|.
CASSPLKLNTEAFF
TGTGCCAGCAGTCCGTTAAAGCTGAACACTGAAGCTTTCTTT
>.|TRBV5-6|TRBJ2-2|.
CASSLTVQGNTGELFF
TGTGCCAGCAGCCTTACAGTACAGGGAAACACCGGGGAGCTGTTTTTT
>TRBD2|TRBV14|TRBJ2-1|once
CASSLASGSYNEQFF
TGTGCCAGCAGCCTCGCTAGCGGGTCCTACAATGAGCAGTTCTTC
>.|TRBV9|TRBJ2-1|.
CASSARWGETYNEQFF
TGTGCCAGCAGCGCCCGGTGGGGGGAGACCTACAATGAGCAGTTCTTC
>.|TRBV18|TRBJ2-7|.
CASSPGTYEQYF
TGTGCCAGCTCACCAGGCACCTACGAGCAGTACTTC
>.|TRBV6-5|TRBJ2-7|.
CASSSDSVPYEQYF
TGTGCCAGCAGTTCGGACAGCGTTCCCTACGAGCAGTACTTC
>.|TRBV5-1|TRBJ2-7|.
CASSPRTGDPRMEQYF
TGCGCCAGCAGCCCGCGGACGGGGGACCCCCGGATGGAGCAGTACTTC
>.|TRBV9|TRBJ1-5|.
CASSVDSRSNQPQHF
TGTGCCAGCAGCGTAGATTCGAGGAGTAATCAGCCCCAGCATTTT
>TRBD2|TRBV4-2|TRBJ2-2|.
CASSQGGGTSGREYSLSGELFF
TGTGCCAGCAGCCAAGGGGGAGGGACTAGCGGGAGGGAGTATAGTTTATCCGGGGAGCTGTTTTTT
>.|TRBV7-2|TRBJ1-4|once
CASSRRYREKLFF
TGTGCCAGCAGCCGGCGGTATAGGGAAAAACTGTTTTTT